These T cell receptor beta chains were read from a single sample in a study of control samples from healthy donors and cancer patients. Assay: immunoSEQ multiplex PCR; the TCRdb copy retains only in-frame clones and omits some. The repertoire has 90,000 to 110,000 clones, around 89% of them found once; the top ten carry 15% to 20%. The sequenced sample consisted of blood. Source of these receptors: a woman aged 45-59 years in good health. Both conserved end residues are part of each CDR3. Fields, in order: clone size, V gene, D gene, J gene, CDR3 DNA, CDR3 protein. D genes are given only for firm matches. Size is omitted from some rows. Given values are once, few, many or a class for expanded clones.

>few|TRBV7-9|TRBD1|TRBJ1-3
TGTGCCAGCAGCTTAGCGCTCAGGGGGGCTGGAAACACCATATATTTT
CASSLALRGAGNTIYF
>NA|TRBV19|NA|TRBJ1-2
TGTGCCAGTAGGTGGGGGGACTATGGCTACACCTTC
CASRWGDYGYTF
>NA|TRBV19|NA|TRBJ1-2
TGTGCCAGTAGCCCCGAGTCTAACTATGGCTACACCTTC
CASSPESNYGYTF
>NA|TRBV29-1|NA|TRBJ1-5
TGCAGCGTTGCACAGGGCGATCAGCCCCAGCATTTT
CSVAQGDQPQHF
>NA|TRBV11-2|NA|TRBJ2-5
TGTGCCAGCAGCCGACTCTCCTACGTGGAGACCCAGTACTTC
CASSRLSYVETQYF
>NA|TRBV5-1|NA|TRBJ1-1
TGCGCCAGCAGCGACCGGCCCACTGGTAATACTGAAGCTTTCTTT
CASSDRPTGNTEAFF
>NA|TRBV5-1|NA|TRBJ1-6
TGCGCCAGCAGCCTATCGAAGGACTCACCCCTCCACTTT
CASSLSKDSPLHF
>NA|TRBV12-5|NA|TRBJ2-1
TGTGCTAGTTCCGATGGCAATGAGCAGTTCTTC
CASSDGNEQFF
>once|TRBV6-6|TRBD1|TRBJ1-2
TGTGCCATCACAACAGGGGGCACGGACTATGGCTACACCTTC
CAITTGGTDYGYTF
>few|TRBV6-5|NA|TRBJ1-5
TGTGCCAGCACCTACCAGGGGTCTAGCAATCAGCCCCAGCATTTT
CASTYQGSSNQPQHF
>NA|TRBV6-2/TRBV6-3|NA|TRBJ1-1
TGTGCCAGCAGTTACTACAGGAGCTGGGCTTTCTTT
CASSYYRSWAFF
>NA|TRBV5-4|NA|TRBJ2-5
TGTGCCAGCAGCCCAATGTTGGTGAACCAAGAGACCCAGTACTTC
CASSPMLVNQETQYF
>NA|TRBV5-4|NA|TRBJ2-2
TGTGCCACAGGGTTTCGGGACGCAGGCGGGGAGCTGTTTTTT
CATGFRDAGGELFF
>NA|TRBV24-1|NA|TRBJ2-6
TGTGCCACCAGTGGTTCCGCGGCTGGGGCCAACGTCCTGACTTTC
CATSGSAAGANVLTF
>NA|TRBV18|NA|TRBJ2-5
TGTGCCAGCTCACCCCCGACGGACCAAGAGACCCAGTACTTC
CASSPPTDQETQYF
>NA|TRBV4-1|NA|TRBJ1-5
TGCGCCAGCAGCCCCATGGAACAGTTCAATCAGCCCCAGCATTTT
CASSPMEQFNQPQHF
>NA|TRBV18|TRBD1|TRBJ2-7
TGTGCCAGCTCACTTGGACAGGGGCAACGGGGGGAGCAGTACTTC
CASSLGQGQRGEQYF
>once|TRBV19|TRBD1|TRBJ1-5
TGTGCCAGTAGTATTGGACAGGGGAGCAATCAGCCCCAGCATTTT
CASSIGQGSNQPQHF
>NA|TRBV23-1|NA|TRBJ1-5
TGCGCCAGCAGTCCCACGAGGGTCGCTCAGCCCCAGCATTTT
CASSPTRVAQPQHF
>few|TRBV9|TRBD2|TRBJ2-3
TGTGCCAGCAGTCCTTTGCTGACTAGCGGGAGAGATACGCAGTATTTT
CASSPLLTSGRDTQYF
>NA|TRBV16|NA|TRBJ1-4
TGTGCCAGCAGCCGGGCCGTGGAACTGTTTTTT
CASSRAVELFF
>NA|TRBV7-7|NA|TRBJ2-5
TGTGCCAGCAGCTTATACGGCTCCCGATATGGAGGGGAGACCCAGTACTTC
CASSLYGSRYGGETQYF
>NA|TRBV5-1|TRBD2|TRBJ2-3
TGCGCCAGCAGCTTGGCCTCCGCGGGAGGGACAGATACGCAGTATTTT
CASSLASAGGTDTQYF
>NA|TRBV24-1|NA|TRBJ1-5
TGTGCCACCAGTGACTCCGGGACATCCGATCAGCCCCAGCATTTT
CATSDSGTSDQPQHF
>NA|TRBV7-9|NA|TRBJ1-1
TGTGCCAGCCGAGGCAGTGAAGCTTTCTTT
CASRGSEAFF
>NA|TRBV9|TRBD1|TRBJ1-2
TGTGCCAGCAGCGTAGCTCCCCAGGGGGTAAACTATGGCTACACCTTC
CASSVAPQGVNYGYTF
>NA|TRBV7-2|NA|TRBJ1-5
TGTGCCAGCAGCTTAGAGTTTGGGGCTTATAGCAATCAGCCCCAGCATTTT
CASSLEFGAYSNQPQHF
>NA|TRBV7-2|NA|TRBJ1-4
TGTGCCAGCAGCTTCACAGGGCCTAATGAAAAACTGTTTTTT
CASSFTGPNEKLFF
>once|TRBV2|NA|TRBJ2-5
TGTGCCAGCATCCCGTGGGGTATGGTTCAAGAGACCCAGTACTTC
CASIPWGMVQETQYF